The 25 T cell receptor beta chains presented below share a single source sample, sequenced in a study of blood T cells in healthy people across ages. A second PCR of 7 to 11 cycles used a sample-barcoded 5' primer and a J-beta primer mix. TCRdb reprocessed the 5' RACE reads via MiXCR and lists one record per CDR3 protein. The sample holds approximately 690,000 distinct CDR3 sequences, 58% seen once. Specimen: blood. The receptor source for this set is a man aged 55 to 70 in good health.

The chain couples TRBV9 to TRBJ2-1; maybe TRBD2 (5 bases). The length of the CDR3 is 15 residues. Germline loops: CDR1 SGDLS, CDR2 YYNGEE. V dropped 0 bases and J dropped 2 bases, with 9 bases sitting between them. As DNA, the CDR3 is TGTGCCAGCAGCGTAGCTCCGGGGACCTACAATGAGCAGTTCTTC. Amino acid sequence: CASSVAPGTYNEQFF.

This clonotype was detected only a few times. This chain links TRBV5-1 with TRBJ1-1; no clear D gene. Germline CDR1 and CDR2: SGHRS and YFSETQ. This CDR3 is built from 15 residues. The ends were cut back, 0 bases at V and 2 bases at J, with 11 bases in the middle. CDR3 DNA: TGCGCCAGCAGCTTGGAGGCAGCACTAAACACTGAAGCTTTCTTT. Its protein product is CASSLEAALNTEAFF. Based on the CDR3 plus reference TRBV5-1 and TRBJ1-1, the full variable domain is KAGVTQTPRYLIKTRGQQVTLSCSPISGHRSVSWYQQTPGQGLQFLFEYFSETQRNKGNFPGRFSGRQFSNSRSEMNVSTLELGDSALYLCASSLEAALNTEAFFGQGTRLTVV.

In this sample, this clonotype turned up many times. The CDR3 DNA reads as TGCAGCGTTGGGGAGAACTATGGCTACACCTTC. Translated: CSVGENYGYTF. The chain couples TRBV29-1 to TRBJ1-2; D call uncertain. Between the trimmed V and J ends, which lost 4 bases and 2 bases, there was a span of 5 bases. CDR3 length: 11 amino acids. Germline-derived CDR1 and CDR2 are SQVTM and ANQGSEA.

The chain uses TRBV7-2 and TRBJ2-3, with TRBD2 matching over 7 bases. The CDR3 runs 15 residues. The V segment lost 5 bases and the J segment 2 bases; nucleotides outside the gene matches: 7. CDR1 is SGHTA, CDR2 FQGNSA, per germline. CDR3 in DNA: TGTGCCAGCAGCCCGGGGGGACCCTACACAGATACGCAGTATTTT. Translating it yields CASSPGGPYTDTQYF.

This clonotype was observed many times. The rearrangement links TRBV29-1 to TRBJ2-1, with a possible D match to TRBD1 (5 bases). The CDR3 runs to 14 residues. V lost 6 bases, J lost 5 bases, and 17 bases lay in between. Germline CDR1 and CDR2: SQVTM and ANQGSEA. CDR3 protein: CSVDLDSPDNEQFF. The CDR3 nucleotides read TGCAGCGTCGACCTCGACAGTCCCGACAATGAGCAGTTCTTC.

The rearrangement uses TRBV7-2 and TRBJ2-4; TRBD2 might be the D (7 bases). The CDR3 totals 15 residues. Germline V gene lookup returns CDR1 SGHTA and CDR2 FQGNSA. Trimming removed 3 bases from V and 5 bases from J, with 14 bases in between. The CDR3 region is CASSFSRGAQNIQYF. The CDR3 region has the DNA TGTGCCAGCAGCTTCAGCCGGGGGGCCCAAAACATTCAGTACTTC.

The J gene is TRBJ1-5, the V gene TRBV20-1; 9 bases agree with TRBD1. The CDR3 has 15 amino acids. V shed 6 bases, J shed 4 bases, and the junction held 10 bases outside the gene matches. The germline V gene has CDR1 DFQATT and CDR2 SNEGSKA (reference sequence). This CDR3 is CSATGGPVGNQPQHF. The CDR3 DNA follows: TGCAGTGCCACAGGGGGCCCGGTAGGTAATCAGCCCCAGCATTTT.

CDR3 protein: CASSQDVGASGYTF. The CDR3 DNA is TGTGCCAGCAGCCAAGACGTGGGGGCTAGTGGCTACACCTTC. The chain combines TRBV3-1 with TRBJ1-2; D may be TRBD1 (6 bases). V dropped 0 bases and J dropped 7 bases, with 12 bases sitting between them. The CDR3 totals 14 residues. CDR1 is LGHDT and CDR2 is YNNKEL in the germline V gene (reference sequence).

The rearrangement joins TRBV12-3 or TRBV12-4 to TRBJ1-5, with D possibly being TRBD1 (5 bases). This CDR3 spans 15 amino acids. V dropped 3 bases and J dropped 2 bases, with 11 bases sitting between them. The CDR3 is CASSLRGEGNQPQHF. CDR3 sequence (DNA): TGTGCCAGCAGTTTGAGGGGAGAGGGCAATCAGCCCCAGCATTTT.

The chain couples TRBV10-3 to TRBJ2-3, with TRBD1 matching 7 bases. The CDR3 extends over 14 amino acids. Trimming cost V 6 bases and J 1 base; bases outside gene matches: 4. The germline V gene encodes CDR1 ENHRY and CDR2 SYGVKD. The CDR3 reads CAISGDSRTDTQYF. The CDR3 nucleotides read TGTGCCATCAGCGGGGACAGTCGCACAGATACGCAGTATTTT.

The chain uses TRBV5-1 and TRBJ2-5, with 10 positions matching TRBD2. The J call may not be correct, given that the DNA end is closer to TRBJ2-7. Germline values: CDR1 SGHRS, CDR2 YFSETQ. This CDR3 is built from 14 residues. This CDR3 reads CASSLTLAGAEQYF. In DNA, the CDR3 is TGCGCCAGCAGCTTGACTCTAGCGGGGGCCGAGCAGTACTTC.

This clonotype was seen repeatedly, ten times or more. This may arise from a read error, as a much more abundant clone is one base away. The genes are TRBV7-9 and TRBJ2-7; 7 nucleotides line up with TRBD2. After removal of 6 bases from V and 7 bases from J, the junction contained 12 bases not matched to a gene. This CDR3 comprises 14 residues. Germline V gene data show CDR1 as SEHNR and CDR2 as FQNEAQ (reference sequence). CDR3 residues: CASSSASGGNEQYF. The CDR3 DNA reads as TGTGCCAGCAGTAGCGCTAGCGGCGGCAATGAGCAGTACTTC.

This clonotype was found a few times. The V and J genes are TRBV20-1 and TRBJ1-2, with TRBD1 as a possible D gene (5 bases). There are 11 residues in the CDR3. V was clipped by 5 bases and J by 7 bases, with 11 bases between them. Germline CDR1 and CDR2: DFQATT and SNEGSKA (reference sequence). CDR3 amino acids: CSAVRGVGYTF. CDR3 bases: TGCAGTGCTGTAAGAGGGGTTGGCTACACCTTC.

J is TRBJ2-5 and V is TRBV20-1, with D possibly matching TRBD1 (7 bases). The closer fit of TRBJ2-7 to the DNA end suggests the J call may be wrong. CDR1 is DFQATT, CDR2 SNEGSKA, per germline (reference sequence). The CDR3 is made up of 16 amino acids. The DNA of the CDR3 is TGCAGTGCTAGAGATCCGGGTGCAGGGGGGTTCTACGAGCAGTACTTC. As protein: CSARDPGAGGFYEQYF.

This clonotype was counted once. In nucleotides, the CDR3 is TGTGCCAGCAGTAGGAGGGGGGAAAGCACAGATACGCAGTATTTT. Encoded protein: CASSRRGESTDTQYF. V gene TRBV12-3 or TRBV12-4 combines with J gene TRBJ2-3; D tentatively fits TRBD1 or TRBD2 (6 bases each). The V end was cut by 5 bases, the J end by 0 bases, with 12 bases between. The CDR3 runs 15 residues.

The V and J genes are TRBV28 and TRBJ2-3; TRBD2 matches at 12 bases. V was clipped by 6 bases and J by 5 bases; unmatched bases: 6. The CDR3 totals 15 residues. The germline CDR1 and CDR2 sequences are MDHEN and SYDVKM. CDR3 nucleotide sequence: TGTGCCAGCAGAACTAGCGGGGGGTTTGTAGATACGCAGTATTTT. Its translation is CASRTSGGFVDTQYF.

The CDR3, as DNA: TGCAGTGCCGCGGGACTTCACTCCTACAATGAGCAGTTCTTC. This encodes CSAAGLHSYNEQFF. The chain employs TRBV20-1 and TRBJ2-1, with D perhaps TRBD2 (6 bases). The germline V gene has CDR1 DFQATT and CDR2 SNEGSKA (reference sequence). CDR3 length equals 14 residues. Trimming removed 6 bases from V and 0 bases from J, with 12 bases in between.

The V gene is TRBV5-8, the J gene TRBJ1-2, with a tentative D call TRBD1 (5 bases). CDR1 is SGHTS, CDR2 YDEGEE, per germline. There are 15 residues in the CDR3. The ends were cut back, 2 bases at V and 8 bases at J, with 19 bases in the middle. CDR3: CASSFQGTQEGGYTF. In DNA, the CDR3 is TGTGCCAGCAGCTTCCAAGGGACCCAGGAGGGCGGCTACACCTTC.

The sample holds one count of this clonotype. The junction departs from the called germline gene at one end, perhaps through a read error. The chain has TRBV7-2 and TRBJ2-3, with D tentatively TRBD1 or TRBD2 (5 bases each). This CDR3 region has 12 residues. Germline V CDR1 and CDR2: SGHTA, FQGNSA. CDR3 loop: CASSSPGGTQCF. The DNA for the CDR3 is TGTGCCAGCAGCTCCCCTGGGGGTACGCAGTGTTTT.

This chain joins TRBV7-9 and TRBJ1-4, with 7 bases that match TRBD1. V shed 5 bases, J shed 0 bases, and the junction held 6 bases outside the gene matches. Germline V gene data show CDR1 as SEHNR and CDR2 as FQNEAQ (reference sequence). The CDR3 length is 16 residues. This chain's CDR3 is CASSDGTDATNEKLFF. The DNA of the CDR3 is TGTGCCAGCAGCGACGGGACAGACGCAACTAATGAAAAACTGTTTTTT.

This clonotype has just a few counts. The V gene is TRBV24-1, the J gene TRBJ1-2, with D unresolved. Germline V gives CDR1 KGHDR, CDR2 SFDVKD. The CDR3 length is 12 residues. V lost 7 bases, J lost 4 bases, and 9 bases lay in between. DNA of the CDR3: TGTGCCACCAGCGAAGGTTCCTATGGCTACACCTTC. This codes for CATSEGSYGYTF.

This chain connects TRBV10-3 to TRBJ2-6; D remains ambiguous. In germline, CDR1 is ENHRY, CDR2 SYGVKD. Between the trimmed V and J ends, which lost 3 bases and 0 bases, there was a span of 9 bases. There are 16 residues in the CDR3. CDR3 coding DNA: TGTGCCATCAGTGACCCGAGGCACTCTGGGGCCAACGTCCTGACTTTC. It encodes CAISDPRHSGANVLTF.

The chain carries TRBV4-2 and TRBJ2-5, with 10 bases lining up with TRBD2. Germline V gene sequence: CDR1 LGHNA, CDR2 YNFKEQ. The CDR3 extends over 16 amino acids. V was clipped by 0 bases and J by 1 base; unmatched bases: 2. The CDR3 sequence: CASSQESGGGQETQYF. CDR3 nucleotides: TGTGCCAGCAGCCAAGAGAGCGGGGGGGGCCAAGAGACCCAGTACTTC.

The J gene is TRBJ1-6, the V gene TRBV28, with TRBD1 matching 9 bases. CDR1 is MDHEN and CDR2 is SYDVKM in the germline V gene. This CDR3 is 15 amino acids long. V was clipped by 5 bases and J by 5 bases; unmatched bases: 4. In nucleotides, the CDR3 is TGTGCCAGCAGTGAACAGGGGGCGCATAATTCACCCCTCCACTTT. It codes for CASSEQGAHNSPLHF.

The rearrangement joins TRBV20-1 to TRBJ2-1; TRBD2 matches at 9 bases. The CDR3 runs 12 residues. CDR1 and CDR2 (germline): DFQATT, SNEGSKA (reference sequence). The J segment lost 8 bases and the V segment lost 3 bases, leaving 2 bases of the junction unmatched. CDR3 bases: TGCAGTGCTAGTATAGCGGGGGATGAGCAGTTCTTC. Protein: CSASIAGDEQFF.